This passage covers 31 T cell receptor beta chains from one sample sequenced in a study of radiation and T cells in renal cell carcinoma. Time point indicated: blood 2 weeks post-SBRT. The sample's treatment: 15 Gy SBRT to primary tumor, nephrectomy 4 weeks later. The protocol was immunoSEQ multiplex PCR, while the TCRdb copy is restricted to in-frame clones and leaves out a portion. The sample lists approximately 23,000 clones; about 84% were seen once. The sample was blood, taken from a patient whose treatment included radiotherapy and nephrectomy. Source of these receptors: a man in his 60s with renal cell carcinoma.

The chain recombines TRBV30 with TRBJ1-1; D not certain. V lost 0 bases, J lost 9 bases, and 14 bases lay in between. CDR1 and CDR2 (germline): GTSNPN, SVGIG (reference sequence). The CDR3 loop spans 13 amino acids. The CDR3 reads CAWSVGPTEKAFF. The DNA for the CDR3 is TGTGCCTGGAGTGTCGGTCCGACTGAAAAAGCTTTCTTT.

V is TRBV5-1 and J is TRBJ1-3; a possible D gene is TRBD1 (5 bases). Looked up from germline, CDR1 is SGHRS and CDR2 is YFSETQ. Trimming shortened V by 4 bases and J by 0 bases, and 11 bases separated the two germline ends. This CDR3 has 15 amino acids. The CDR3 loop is CASSTGLSSGNTIYF. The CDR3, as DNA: TGCGCCAGCAGCACGGGACTGAGCTCTGGAAACACCATATATTTT.

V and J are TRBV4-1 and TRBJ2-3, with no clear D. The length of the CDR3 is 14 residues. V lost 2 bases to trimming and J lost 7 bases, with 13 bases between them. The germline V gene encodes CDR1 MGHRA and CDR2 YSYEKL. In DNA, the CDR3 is TGCGCCAGCAGCCAACTTGCGTTCCCAAATACGCAGTATTTT. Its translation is CASSQLAFPNTQYF.

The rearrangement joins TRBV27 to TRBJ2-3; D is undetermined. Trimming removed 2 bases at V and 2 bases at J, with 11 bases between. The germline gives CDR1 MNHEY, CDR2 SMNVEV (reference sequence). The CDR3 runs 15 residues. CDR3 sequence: CASSLGRRNTDTQYF. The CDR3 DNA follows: TGTGCCAGCAGTTTAGGGCGGAGAAACACAGATACGCAGTATTTT.

DNA for the CDR3: TGTGCCATCAGTGAGTCTGGGACTAGCGGGAGCAATGAGCAGTTCTTC. Its translation: CAISESGTSGSNEQFF. V and J are TRBV10-3 and TRBJ2-1; 14 bases fit TRBD2. Germline-derived CDR1 and CDR2 are ENHRY and SYGVKD. The CDR3 is made up of 16 amino acids. With 0 bases clipped from V and 6 bases from J, the junction kept 1 base outside the gene matches.

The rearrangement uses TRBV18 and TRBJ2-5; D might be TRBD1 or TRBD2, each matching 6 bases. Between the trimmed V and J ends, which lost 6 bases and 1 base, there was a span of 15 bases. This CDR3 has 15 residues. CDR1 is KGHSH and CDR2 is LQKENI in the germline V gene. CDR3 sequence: CASSPRGGTQETQYF. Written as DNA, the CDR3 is TGTGCCAGCTCTCCTCGAGGGGGGACCCAAGAGACCCAGTACTTC.

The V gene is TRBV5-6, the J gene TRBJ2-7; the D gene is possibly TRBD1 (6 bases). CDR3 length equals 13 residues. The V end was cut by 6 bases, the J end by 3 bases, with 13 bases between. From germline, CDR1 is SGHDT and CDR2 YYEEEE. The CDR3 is CASTSGQIYEQYF. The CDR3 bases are TGTGCCAGCACCTCTGGACAGATCTACGAGCAGTACTTC.

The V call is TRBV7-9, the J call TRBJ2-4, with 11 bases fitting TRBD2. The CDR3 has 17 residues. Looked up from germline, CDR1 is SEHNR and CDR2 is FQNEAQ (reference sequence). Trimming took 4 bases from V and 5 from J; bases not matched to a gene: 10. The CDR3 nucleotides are TGTGCCAGCAGCTCGGATAGGGGGACTAGCGGACAAAACATTCAGTACTTC. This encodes CASSSDRGTSGQNIQYF.

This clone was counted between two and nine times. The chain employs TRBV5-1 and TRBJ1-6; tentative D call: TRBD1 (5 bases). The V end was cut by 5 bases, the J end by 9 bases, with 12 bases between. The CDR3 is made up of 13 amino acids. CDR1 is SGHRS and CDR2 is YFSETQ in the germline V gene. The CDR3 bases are TGCGCCAGCAGGAGGGACCACCTTTCACCCCTCCACTTT. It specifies CASRRDHLSPLHF. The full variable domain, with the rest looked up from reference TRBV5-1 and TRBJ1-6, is KAGVTQTPRYLIKTRGQQVTLSCSPISGHRSVSWYQQTPGQGLQFLFEYFSETQRNKGNFPGRFSGRQFSNSRSEMNVSTLELGDSALYLCASRRDHLSPLHFGNGTRLTVT.

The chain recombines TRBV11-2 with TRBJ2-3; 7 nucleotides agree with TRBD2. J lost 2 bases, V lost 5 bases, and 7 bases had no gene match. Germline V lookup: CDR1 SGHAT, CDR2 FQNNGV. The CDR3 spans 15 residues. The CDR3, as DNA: TGTGCCAGCAGCGCTAGCGGATTATACACAGATACGCAGTATTTT. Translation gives CASSASGLYTDTQYF.

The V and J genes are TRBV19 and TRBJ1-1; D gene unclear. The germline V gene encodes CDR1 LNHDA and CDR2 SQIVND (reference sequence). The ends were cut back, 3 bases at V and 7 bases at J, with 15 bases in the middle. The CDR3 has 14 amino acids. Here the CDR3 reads CASSIRGGSNEAFF. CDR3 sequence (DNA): TGTGCCAGTAGTATCAGAGGAGGGTCAAATGAAGCTTTCTTT.

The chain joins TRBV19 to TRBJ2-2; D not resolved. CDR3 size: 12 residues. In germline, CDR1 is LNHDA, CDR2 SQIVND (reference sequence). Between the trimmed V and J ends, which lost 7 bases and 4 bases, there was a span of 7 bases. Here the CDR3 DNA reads TGTGCCAGTAAAAGGGTCACCGGGGAGCTGTTTTTT. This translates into CASKRVTGELFF.

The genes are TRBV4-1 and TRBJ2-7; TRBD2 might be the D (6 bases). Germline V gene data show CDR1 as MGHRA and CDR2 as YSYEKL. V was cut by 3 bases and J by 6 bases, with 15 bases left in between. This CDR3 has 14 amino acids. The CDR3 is CASSHPGELAEQYF. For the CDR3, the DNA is TGCGCCAGCAGCCACCCCGGCGAACTAGCCGAGCAGTACTTC.

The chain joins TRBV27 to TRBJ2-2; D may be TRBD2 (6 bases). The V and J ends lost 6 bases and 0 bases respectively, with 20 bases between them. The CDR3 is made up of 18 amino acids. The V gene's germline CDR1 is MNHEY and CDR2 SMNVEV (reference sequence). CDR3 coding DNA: TGTGCCAGCAGGGGGGGTACCGGGACGGCGGCGAACACCGGGGAGCTGTTTTTT. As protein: CASRGGTGTAANTGELFF.

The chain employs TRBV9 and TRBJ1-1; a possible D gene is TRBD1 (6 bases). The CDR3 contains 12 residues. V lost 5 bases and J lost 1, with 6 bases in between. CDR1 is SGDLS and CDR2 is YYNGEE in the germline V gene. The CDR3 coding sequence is TGTGCCAGCAGAGGGGGGAACACTGAAGCTTTCTTT. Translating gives CASRGGNTEAFF.

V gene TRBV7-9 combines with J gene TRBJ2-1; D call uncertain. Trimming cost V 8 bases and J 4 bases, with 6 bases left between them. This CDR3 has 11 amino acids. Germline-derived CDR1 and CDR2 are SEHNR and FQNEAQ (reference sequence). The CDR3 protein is CASSIYNEQFF. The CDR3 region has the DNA TGTGCCAGCTCCATATACAATGAGCAGTTCTTC.

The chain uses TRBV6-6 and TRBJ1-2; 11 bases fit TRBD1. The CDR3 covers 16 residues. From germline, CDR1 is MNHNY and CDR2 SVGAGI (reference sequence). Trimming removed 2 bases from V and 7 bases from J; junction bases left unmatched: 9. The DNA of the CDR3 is TGTGCCAGCAGTTACGGATGGGACAGGGGGGGAGGTGGCTACACCTTC. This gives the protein CASSYGWDRGGGGYTF.

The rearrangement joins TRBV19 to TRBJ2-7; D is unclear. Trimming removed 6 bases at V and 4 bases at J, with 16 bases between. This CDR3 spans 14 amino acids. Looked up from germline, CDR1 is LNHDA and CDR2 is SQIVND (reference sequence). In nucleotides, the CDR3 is TGTGCCAGTAGGAGAAACATGGGCTCTTACGAGCAGTACTTC. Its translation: CASRRNMGSYEQYF.

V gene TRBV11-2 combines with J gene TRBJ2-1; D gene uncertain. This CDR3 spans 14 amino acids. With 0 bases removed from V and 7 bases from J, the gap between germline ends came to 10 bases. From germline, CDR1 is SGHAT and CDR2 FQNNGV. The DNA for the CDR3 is TGTGCCAGCAGCTTAGAGGCTAGAAGGAATGAGCAGTTCTTC. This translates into CASSLEARRNEQFF.

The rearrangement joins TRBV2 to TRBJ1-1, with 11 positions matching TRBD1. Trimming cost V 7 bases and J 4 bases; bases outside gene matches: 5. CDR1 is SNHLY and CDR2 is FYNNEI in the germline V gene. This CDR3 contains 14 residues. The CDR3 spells CASTIGTGGTEAFF. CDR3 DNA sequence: TGTGCCAGCACCATCGGGACAGGGGGCACTGAAGCTTTCTTT.

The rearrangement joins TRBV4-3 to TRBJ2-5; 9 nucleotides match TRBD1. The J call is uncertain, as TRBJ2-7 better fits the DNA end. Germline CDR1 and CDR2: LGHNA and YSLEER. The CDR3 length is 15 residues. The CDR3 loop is CASSQTGTGFYEQYF. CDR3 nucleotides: TGCGCCAGCAGCCAAACTGGGACAGGGTTCTACGAGCAGTACTTC.

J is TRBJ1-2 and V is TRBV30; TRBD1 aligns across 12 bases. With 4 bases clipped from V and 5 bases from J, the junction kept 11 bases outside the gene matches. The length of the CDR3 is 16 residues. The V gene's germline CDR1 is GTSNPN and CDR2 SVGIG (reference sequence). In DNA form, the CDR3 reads TGTGCCTGGACTCCTTTCGGGACAGGGGGCGCATATGGCTACACCTTC. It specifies CAWTPFGTGGAYGYTF.

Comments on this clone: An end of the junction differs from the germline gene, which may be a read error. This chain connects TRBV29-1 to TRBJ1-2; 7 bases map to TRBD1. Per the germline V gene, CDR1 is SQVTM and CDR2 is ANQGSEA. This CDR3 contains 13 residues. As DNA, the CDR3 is TGCAGCGTCGAAGGGACAGCTAACTATGGCTACACCTTC. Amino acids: CSVEGTANYGYTF.

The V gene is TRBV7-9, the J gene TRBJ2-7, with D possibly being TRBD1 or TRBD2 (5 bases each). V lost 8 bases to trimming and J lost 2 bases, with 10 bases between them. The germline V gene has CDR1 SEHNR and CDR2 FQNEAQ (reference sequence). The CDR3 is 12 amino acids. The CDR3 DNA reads TGTGCCAGCCGGGACGCCGCCTACGAGCAGTACTTC. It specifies CASRDAAYEQYF. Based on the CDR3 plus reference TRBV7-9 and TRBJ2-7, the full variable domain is DTGVSQNPRHKITKRGQNVTFRCDPISEHNRLYWYRQTLGQGPEFLTYFQNEAQLEKSRLLSDRFSAERPKGSFSTLEIQRTEQGDSAMYLCASRDAAYEQYFGPGTRLTVT.

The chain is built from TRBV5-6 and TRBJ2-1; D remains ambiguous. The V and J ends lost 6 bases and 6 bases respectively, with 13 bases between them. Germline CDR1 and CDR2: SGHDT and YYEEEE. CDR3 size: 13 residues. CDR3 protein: CASTRGVGNEQFF. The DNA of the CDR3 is TGTGCCAGCACCCGAGGCGTTGGCAATGAGCAGTTCTTC.

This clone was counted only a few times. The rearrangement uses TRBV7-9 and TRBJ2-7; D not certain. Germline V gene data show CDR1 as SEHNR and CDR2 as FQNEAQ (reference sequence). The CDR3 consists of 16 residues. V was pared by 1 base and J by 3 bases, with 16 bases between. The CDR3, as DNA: TGTGCCAGCAGCTTAGGGCGAGGTGGCAGCTTCTACGAGCAGTACTTC. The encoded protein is CASSLGRGGSFYEQYF.

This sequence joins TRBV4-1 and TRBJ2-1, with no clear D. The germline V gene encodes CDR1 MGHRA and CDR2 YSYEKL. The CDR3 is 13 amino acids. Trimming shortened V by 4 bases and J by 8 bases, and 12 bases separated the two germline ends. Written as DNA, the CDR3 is TGCGCCAGCAGCCCCCTTTATGGGCATGAGCAGTTCTTC. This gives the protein CASSPLYGHEQFF.

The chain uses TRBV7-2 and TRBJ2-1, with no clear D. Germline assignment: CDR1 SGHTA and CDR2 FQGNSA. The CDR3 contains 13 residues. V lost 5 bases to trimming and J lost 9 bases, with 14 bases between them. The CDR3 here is CASSRGVLGEQFF. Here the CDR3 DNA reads TGTGCCAGCAGCCGCGGCGTCTTGGGTGAGCAGTTCTTC.

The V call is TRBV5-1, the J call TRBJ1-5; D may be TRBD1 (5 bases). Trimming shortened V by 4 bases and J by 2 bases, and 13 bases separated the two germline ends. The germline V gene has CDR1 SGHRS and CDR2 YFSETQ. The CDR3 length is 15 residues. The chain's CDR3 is CASSQSGGGNQPQHF. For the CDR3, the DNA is TGCGCCAGCAGCCAATCGGGGGGGGGCAATCAGCCCCAGCATTTT. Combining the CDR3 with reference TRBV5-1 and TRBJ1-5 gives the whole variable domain KAGVTQTPRYLIKTRGQQVTLSCSPISGHRSVSWYQQTPGQGLQFLFEYFSETQRNKGNFPGRFSGRQFSNSRSEMNVSTLELGDSALYLCASSQSGGGNQPQHFGDGTRLSIL.

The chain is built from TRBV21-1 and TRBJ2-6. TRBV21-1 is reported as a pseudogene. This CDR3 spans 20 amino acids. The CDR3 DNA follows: TGTGCCAGCAGCAAGGGAGCAGTCGGGACGGTGGATCGAGGGACCAACGTCCTGACTTTC. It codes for CASSKGAVGTVDRGTNVLTF.

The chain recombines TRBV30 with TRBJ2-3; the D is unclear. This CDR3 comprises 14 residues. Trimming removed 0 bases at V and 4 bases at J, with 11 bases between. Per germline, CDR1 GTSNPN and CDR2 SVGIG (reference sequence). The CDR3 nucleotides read TGTGCCTGGAGTGTAGACGCGGTCTCAGATACGCAGTATTTT. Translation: CAWSVDAVSDTQYF.